Reported below is one TCR beta chain. Produced via immunoSEQ multiplex PCR; TCRdb's table is partial and in-frame only. The sample lists around 84,000 clones; 70% to 90% were seen once. These data are taken from a study of T cell responses to AZD1222 COVID-19 vaccine. Study summary: The analysis combined second doses at about 4 or about 12 weeks.

The V gene's germline CDR1 is KGHSH and CDR2 LQKENI. This CDR3 region has 17 residues. The junction had 13 bases not matched to a gene; V was cut back by 3 bases and J by 4 bases. The chain is built from TRBV18 and TRBJ1-2; 8 nucleotides line up with TRBD1. This receptor was taken from an adult in good health. The sample consisted of peripheral blood, taken on day 0 of AZD1222 vaccination. The CDR3 nucleotides read TGTGCCAGCTCACCTCGACAGGGGCGGGAGTCAGGCTATGGCTACACCTTC. Its translation is CASSPRQGRESGYGYTF.